The clone carrying this T cell receptor beta chain was seen more than once but under ten times. Its matching antigen is unknown. Preparation of TCR beta libraries was done by quantitative 5'-RACE with molecular barcodes. TCRdb fed the 5' RACE reads into MiXCR, producing one record per CDR3 protein. The sample carries approximately 200,000 distinct CDR3 sequences, about 13% recorded once. The record originates from a study of CD8 T cells in ankylosing spondylitis. Study-level findings and limits: Characteristic of ankylosing spondylitis blood, it appeared, was a TCR beta motif comprising about eight highly homologous variants. Past studies reported some motif variants in reactive arthritis synovial fluid and blood. Reported data indicate significant enrichment of disease-linked clones within matched ankylosing spondylitis synovial fluid.

Sequenced: blood, either unsorted or a sorted T cell fraction (not recorded which). The clonotype originates from a male donor with ankylosing spondylitis or in good health (not recorded which).

The CDR3 DNA follows: TGCGCCAGCAGCCCTTGGGGGACTAGCGGGGACTACGAGCAGTACTTC. It specifies CASSPWGTSGDYEQYF. The chain recombines TRBV5-1 with TRBJ2-7, with 13 bases fitting TRBD2. CDR1 SGHRS and CDR2 YFSETQ come from the germline V gene. The V segment lost 4 bases and the J segment 3 bases; nucleotides outside the gene matches: 7. The CDR3 covers 16 residues.